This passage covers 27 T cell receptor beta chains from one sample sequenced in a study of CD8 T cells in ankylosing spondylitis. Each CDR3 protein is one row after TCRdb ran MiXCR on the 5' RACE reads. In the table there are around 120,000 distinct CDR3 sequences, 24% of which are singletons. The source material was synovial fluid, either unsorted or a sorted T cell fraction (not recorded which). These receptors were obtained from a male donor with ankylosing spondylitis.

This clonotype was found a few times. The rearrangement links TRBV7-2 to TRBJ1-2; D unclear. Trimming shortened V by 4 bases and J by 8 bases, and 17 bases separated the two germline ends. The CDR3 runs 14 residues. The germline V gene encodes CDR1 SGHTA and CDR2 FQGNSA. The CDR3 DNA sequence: TGTGCCAGCAGCTCAAACCCATTCGGGGTAGGCTACACCTTC. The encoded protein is CASSSNPFGVGYTF.

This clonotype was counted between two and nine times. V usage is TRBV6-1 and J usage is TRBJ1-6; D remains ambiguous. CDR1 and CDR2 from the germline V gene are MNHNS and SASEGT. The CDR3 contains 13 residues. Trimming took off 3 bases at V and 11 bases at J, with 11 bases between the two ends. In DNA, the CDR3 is TGTGCCAGCAGTGAGGGTGTGGGTACACCCCTCCACTTT. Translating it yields CASSEGVGTPLHF.

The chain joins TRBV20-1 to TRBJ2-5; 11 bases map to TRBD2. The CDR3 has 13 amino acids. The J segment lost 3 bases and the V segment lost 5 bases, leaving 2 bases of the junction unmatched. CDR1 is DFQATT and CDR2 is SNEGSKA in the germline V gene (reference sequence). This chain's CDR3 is CSAGTSGKETQYF. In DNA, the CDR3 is TGCAGTGCTGGGACTAGCGGTAAAGAGACCCAGTACTTC.

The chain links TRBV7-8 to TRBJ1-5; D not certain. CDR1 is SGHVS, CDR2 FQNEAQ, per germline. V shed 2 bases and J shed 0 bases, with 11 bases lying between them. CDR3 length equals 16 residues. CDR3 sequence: CASSLSRHLSNQPQHF. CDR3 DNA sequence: TGTGCCAGCAGCTTATCCCGGCATCTTAGCAATCAGCCCCAGCATTTT.

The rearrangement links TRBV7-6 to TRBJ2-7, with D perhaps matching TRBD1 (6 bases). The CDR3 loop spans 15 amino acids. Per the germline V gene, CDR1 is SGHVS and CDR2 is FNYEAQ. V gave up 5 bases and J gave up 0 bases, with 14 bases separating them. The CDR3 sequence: CASSPRTESSYEQYF. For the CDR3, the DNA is TGTGCCAGCAGCCCTCGGACAGAGAGCTCCTACGAGCAGTACTTC. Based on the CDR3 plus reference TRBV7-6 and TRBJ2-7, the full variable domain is GAGVSQSPRYKVTKRGQDVALRCDPISGHVSLYWYRQALGQGPEFLTYFNYEAQQDKSGLPNDRFSAERPEGSISTLTIQRTEQRDSAMYRCASSPRTESSYEQYFGPGTRLTVT.

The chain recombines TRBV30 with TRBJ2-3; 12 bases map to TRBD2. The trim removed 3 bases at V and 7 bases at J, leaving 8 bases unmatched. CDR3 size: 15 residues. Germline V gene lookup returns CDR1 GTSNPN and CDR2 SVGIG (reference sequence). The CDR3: CAWSFLAGGTNTQYF. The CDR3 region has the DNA TGTGCCTGGAGCTTCCTAGCGGGAGGGACGAATACGCAGTATTTT.

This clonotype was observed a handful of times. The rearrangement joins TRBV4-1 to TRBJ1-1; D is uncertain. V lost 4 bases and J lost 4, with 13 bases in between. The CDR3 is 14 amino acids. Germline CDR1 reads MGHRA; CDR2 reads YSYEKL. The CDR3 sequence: CASSRLGGITEAFF. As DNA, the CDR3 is TGCGCCAGCAGCCGCCTGGGAGGAATCACTGAAGCTTTCTTT.

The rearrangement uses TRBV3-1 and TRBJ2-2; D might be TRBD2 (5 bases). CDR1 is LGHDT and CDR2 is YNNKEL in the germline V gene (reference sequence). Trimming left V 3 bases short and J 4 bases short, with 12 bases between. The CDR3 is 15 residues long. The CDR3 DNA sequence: TGTGCCAGCAGCCAGTGGGCCAGCGGCACCGGGGAGCTGTTTTTT. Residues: CASSQWASGTGELFF.

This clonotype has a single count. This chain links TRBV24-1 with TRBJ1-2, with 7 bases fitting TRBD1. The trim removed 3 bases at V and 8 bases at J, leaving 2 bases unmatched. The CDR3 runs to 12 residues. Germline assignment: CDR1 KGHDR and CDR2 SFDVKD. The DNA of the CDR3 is TGTGCCACCAGTGATGACAGGGAAGGCTACACCTTC. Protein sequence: CATSDDREGYTF.

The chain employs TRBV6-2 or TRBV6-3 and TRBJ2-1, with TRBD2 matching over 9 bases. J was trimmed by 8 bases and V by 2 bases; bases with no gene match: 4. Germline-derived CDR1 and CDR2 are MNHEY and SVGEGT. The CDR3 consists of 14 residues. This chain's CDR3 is CASSYGSGRYEQFF. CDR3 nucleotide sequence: TGTGCCAGCAGTTACGGTAGCGGGAGATATGAGCAGTTCTTC.

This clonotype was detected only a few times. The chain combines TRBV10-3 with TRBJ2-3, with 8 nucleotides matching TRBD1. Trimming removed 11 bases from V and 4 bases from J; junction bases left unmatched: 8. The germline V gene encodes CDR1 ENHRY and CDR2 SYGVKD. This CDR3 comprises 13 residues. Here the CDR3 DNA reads TGTGCCGCCCGGACGGACAGGGCAGATACGCAGTATTTT. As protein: CAARTDRADTQYF.

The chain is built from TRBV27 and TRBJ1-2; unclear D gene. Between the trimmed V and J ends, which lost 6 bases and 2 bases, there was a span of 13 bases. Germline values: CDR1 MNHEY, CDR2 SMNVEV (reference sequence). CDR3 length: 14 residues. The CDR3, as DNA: TGTGCCAGCAGGCCAGCGCGGCAGAACTATGGCTACACCTTC. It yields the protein CASRPARQNYGYTF.

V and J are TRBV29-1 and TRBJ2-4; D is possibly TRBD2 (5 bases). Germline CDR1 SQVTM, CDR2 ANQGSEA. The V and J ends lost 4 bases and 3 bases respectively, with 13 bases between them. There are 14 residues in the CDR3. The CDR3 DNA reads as TGCAGCGTTGTCCCTGGGAGTAGCAAAAACATTCAGTACTTC. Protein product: CSVVPGSSKNIQYF.

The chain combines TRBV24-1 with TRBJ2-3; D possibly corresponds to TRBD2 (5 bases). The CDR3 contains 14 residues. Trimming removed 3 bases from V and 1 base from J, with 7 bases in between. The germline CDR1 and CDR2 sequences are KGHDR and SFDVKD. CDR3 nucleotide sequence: TGTGCCACCAGTGATCCCGGGGGCACAGATACGCAGTATTTT. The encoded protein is CATSDPGGTDTQYF.

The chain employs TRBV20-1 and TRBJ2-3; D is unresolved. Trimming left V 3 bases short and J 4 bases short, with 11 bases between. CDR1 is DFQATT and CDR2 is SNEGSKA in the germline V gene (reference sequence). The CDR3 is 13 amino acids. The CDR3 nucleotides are TGCAGTGCTAGGGTAACGGGTGCAGATACGCAGTATTTT. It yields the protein CSARVTGADTQYF.

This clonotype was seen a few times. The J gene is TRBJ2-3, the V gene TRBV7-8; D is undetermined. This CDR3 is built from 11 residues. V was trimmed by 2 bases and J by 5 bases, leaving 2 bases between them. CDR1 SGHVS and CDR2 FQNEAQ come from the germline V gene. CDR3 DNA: TGTGCCAGCAGCTTAAGAGATACGCAGTATTTT. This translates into CASSLRDTQYF.

The chain's CDR3 is CASTTAGGTGELFF. CDR3 in DNA: TGTGCCAGTACCACCGCGGGAGGAACCGGGGAGCTGTTTTTT. J is TRBJ2-2 and V is TRBV19; 8 bases fit TRBD2. CDR1 is LNHDA, CDR2 SQIVND, per germline (reference sequence). With 7 bases clipped from V and 5 bases from J, the junction kept 6 bases outside the gene matches. CDR3 size: 14 residues.

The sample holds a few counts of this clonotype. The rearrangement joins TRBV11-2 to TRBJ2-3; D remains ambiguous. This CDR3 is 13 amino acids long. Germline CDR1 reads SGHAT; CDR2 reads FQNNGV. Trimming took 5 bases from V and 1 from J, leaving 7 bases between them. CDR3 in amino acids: CASSPGRTDTQYF. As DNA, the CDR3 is TGTGCCAGCAGCCCCGGACGCACAGATACGCAGTATTTT. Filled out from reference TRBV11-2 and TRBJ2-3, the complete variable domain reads EAGVAQSPRYKIIEKRQSVAFWCNPISGHATLYWYQQILGQGPKLLIQFQNNGVVDDSQLPKDRFSAERLKGVDSTLKIQPAKLEDSAVYLCASSPGRTDTQYFGPGTRLTVL.

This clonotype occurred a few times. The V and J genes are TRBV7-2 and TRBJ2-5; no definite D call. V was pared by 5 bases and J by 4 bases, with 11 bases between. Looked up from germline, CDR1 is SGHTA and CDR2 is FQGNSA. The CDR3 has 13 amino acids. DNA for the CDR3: TGTGCCAGCAGCCCAGACTGGGGAGAGACCCAGTACTTC. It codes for CASSPDWGETQYF.

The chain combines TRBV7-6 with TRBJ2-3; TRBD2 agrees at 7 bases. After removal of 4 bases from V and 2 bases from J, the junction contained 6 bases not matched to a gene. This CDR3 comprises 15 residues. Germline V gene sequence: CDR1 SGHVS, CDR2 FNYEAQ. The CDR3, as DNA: TGTGCCAGCAGCTCAGGACTAGACTTCACAGATACGCAGTATTTT. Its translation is CASSSGLDFTDTQYF.

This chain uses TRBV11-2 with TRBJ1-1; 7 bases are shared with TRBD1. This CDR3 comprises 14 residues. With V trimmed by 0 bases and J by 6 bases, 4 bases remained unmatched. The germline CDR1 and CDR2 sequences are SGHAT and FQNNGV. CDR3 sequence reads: CASSLERGTAEAFF. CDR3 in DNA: TGTGCCAGCAGCTTAGAACGAGGGACAGCTGAAGCTTTCTTT.

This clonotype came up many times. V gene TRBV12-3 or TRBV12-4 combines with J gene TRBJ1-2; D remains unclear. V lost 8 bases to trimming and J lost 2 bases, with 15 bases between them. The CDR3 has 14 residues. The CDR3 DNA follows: TGTGCCAGCCGTGTGAACGGGTTAAACTATGGCTACACCTTC. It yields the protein CASRVNGLNYGYTF.

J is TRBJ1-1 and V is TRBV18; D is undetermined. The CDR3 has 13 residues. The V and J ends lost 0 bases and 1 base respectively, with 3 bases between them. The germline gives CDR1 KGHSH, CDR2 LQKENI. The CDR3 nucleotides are TGTGCCAGCTCACCACCGCAGAACACTGAAGCTTTCTTT. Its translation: CASSPPQNTEAFF. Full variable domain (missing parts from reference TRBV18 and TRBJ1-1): NAGVMQNPRHLVRRRGQEARLRCSPMKGHSHVYWYRQLPEEGLKFMVYLQKENIIDESGMPKERFSAEFPKEGPSILRIQQVVRGDSAAYFCASSPPQNTEAFFGQGTRLTVV.

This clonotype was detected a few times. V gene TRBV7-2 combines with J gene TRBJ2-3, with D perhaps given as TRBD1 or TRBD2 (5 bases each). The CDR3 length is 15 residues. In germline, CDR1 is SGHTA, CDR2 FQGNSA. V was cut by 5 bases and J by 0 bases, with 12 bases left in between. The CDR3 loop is CASSLERGSTDTQYF. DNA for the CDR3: TGTGCCAGCAGCCTCGAGAGGGGTAGCACAGATACGCAGTATTTT.

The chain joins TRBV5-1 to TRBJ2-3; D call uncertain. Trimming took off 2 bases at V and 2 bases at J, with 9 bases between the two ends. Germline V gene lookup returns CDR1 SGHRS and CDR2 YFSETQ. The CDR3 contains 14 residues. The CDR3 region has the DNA TGCGCCAGCAGCTTTAACTGGGCCACAGATACGCAGTATTTT. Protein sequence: CASSFNWATDTQYF.

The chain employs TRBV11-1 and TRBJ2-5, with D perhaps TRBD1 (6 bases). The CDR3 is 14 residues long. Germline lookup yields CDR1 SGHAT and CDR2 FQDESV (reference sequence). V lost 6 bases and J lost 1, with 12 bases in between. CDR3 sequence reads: CASSQTGTQETQYF. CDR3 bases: TGTGCCAGCAGTCAGACAGGTACCCAAGAGACCCAGTACTTC.

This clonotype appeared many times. The chain's CDR3 is CSATRPWGDEQFF. The CDR3 bases are TGCAGTGCTACACGCCCCTGGGGGGATGAGCAGTTCTTC. V gene TRBV20-1 combines with J gene TRBJ2-1; D perhaps matches TRBD2 (6 bases). The germline V gene has CDR1 DFQATT and CDR2 SNEGSKA (reference sequence). Trimming removed 4 bases from V and 8 bases from J, with 15 bases in between. The CDR3 runs 13 residues.